This T cell receptor (beta chain) originates from a study of blood T cell repertoires in COVID-19. About the study: Sample material is recorded as cDNA or gDNA derived from T cells, B-cell-depleted T cells, or PBMCs.

As processed by the authors: How many nucleated cells were present was estimated from reference gene primer amplification. TCRdb keeps only in-frame clones here, not all; method: immunoSEQ multiplex PCR. V and J calls and clone size are those listed in that table; D and trimming were worked out from the DNA. This sample has about 74,000 clones, with roughly 92% found just once. With 6 bases removed from V and 4 bases from J, the gap between germline ends came to 16 bases. Germline V gene data show CDR1 as LNHDA and CDR2 as SQIVND (reference sequence). This CDR3 has 15 residues. Sequencing used peripheral blood. The J gene is TRBJ2-1, the V gene TRBV19; D possibly corresponds to TRBD2 (6 bases). The source is a man in his fifties with COVID-19, enrolled during active disease. CDR3 loop: CASSMPGGSYNEQFF. The CDR3 bases are TGTGCCAGTAGCATGCCCGGGGGATCTTACAATGAGCAGTTCTTC.